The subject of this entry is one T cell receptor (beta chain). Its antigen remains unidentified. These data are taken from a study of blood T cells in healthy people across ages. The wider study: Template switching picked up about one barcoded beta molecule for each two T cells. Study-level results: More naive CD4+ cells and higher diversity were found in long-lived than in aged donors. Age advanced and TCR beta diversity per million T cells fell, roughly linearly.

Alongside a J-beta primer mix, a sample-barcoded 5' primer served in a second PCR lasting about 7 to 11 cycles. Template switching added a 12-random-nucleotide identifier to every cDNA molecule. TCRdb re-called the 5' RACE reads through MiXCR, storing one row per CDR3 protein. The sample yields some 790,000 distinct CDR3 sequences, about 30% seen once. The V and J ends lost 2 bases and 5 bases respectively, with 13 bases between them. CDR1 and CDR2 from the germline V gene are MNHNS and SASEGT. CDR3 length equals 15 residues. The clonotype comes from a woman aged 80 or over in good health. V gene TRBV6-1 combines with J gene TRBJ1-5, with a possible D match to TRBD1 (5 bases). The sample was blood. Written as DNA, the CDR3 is TGTGCCAGCAGTGAACAGGGCGGTTTGTATCAGCCCCAGCATTTT. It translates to CASSEQGGLYQPQHF.